Following are 14 T cell receptor beta chains from one sample sequenced in a study of shared clonotypes between healthy human individuals. CD45RO-negative, CCR7-positively selected cells formed the naive CD8 fraction, excluding terminally differentiated effector memory CD45RA+ cells. Libraries were prepared by immunoSEQ multiplex PCR; TCRdb keeps only in-frame clonotypes and omits some of them. The sample contains hundreds of thousands of clones, roughly nine tenths of which appear only once. The sequenced sample was naive CD8+ T cells sorted from blood. All receptors come from a man younger than 45 in good health.

The chain carries TRBV5-4 and TRBJ2-1; 10 bases are a match to TRBD2. The J segment lost 3 bases and the V segment lost 4 bases, leaving 7 bases of the junction unmatched. Germline V gives CDR1 SGHNT, CDR2 YYREEE (reference sequence). The length of the CDR3 is 16 residues. This CDR3 is CASSKVAGGLYNEQFF. DNA of the CDR3: TGTGCCAGCAGCAAGGTAGCGGGAGGCCTCTACAATGAGCAGTTCTTC.

The rearrangement uses TRBV28 and TRBJ2-7; no definite D call. CDR1 is MDHEN, CDR2 SYDVKM, per germline. Trimming removed 5 bases from V and 0 bases from J, with 17 bases in between. The CDR3 extends over 16 amino acids. The chain's CDR3 is CASSTLTAFSSYEQYF. The CDR3 coding sequence is TGTGCCAGCAGTACACTCACGGCTTTCAGCTCCTACGAGCAGTACTTC.

This chain links TRBV11-2 with TRBJ1-1, with TRBD1 as a possible D gene (5 bases). Trimming removed 4 bases from V and 4 bases from J, with 13 bases in between. CDR1 and CDR2 (germline): SGHAT, FQNNGV. The CDR3 covers 14 residues. CDR3 amino acids: CASSSYSGGTEAFF. The CDR3 DNA follows: TGTGCCAGCAGCTCCTACTCGGGGGGCACTGAAGCTTTCTTT.

CDR3 residues: CASSPGLAGNTGELFF. In nucleotides, the CDR3 is TGTGCCAGTAGTCCCGGACTAGCGGGAAACACCGGGGAGCTGTTTTTT. The chain carries TRBV19 and TRBJ2-2; 12 bases align to TRBD2. The CDR3 consists of 16 residues. CDR1 is LNHDA, CDR2 SQIVND, per germline (reference sequence). V shed 5 bases, J shed 2 bases, and the junction held 3 bases outside the gene matches.

This sequence joins TRBV7-6 and TRBJ2-7, with no clear D. The CDR3 has 16 amino acids. Germline V CDR1 and CDR2: SGHVS, FNYEAQ. V shed 2 bases and J shed 5 bases, with 19 bases lying between them. CDR3 protein: CASSLMALEDNHEQYF. CDR3 coding DNA: TGTGCCAGCAGCTTAATGGCTCTCGAGGATAACCACGAGCAGTACTTC. Filled out from reference TRBV7-6 and TRBJ2-7, the complete variable domain reads GAGVSQSPRYKVTKRGQDVALRCDPISGHVSLYWYRQALGQGPEFLTYFNYEAQQDKSGLPNDRFSAERPEGSISTLTIQRTEQRDSAMYRCASSLMALEDNHEQYFGPGTRLTVT.

V gene TRBV30 combines with J gene TRBJ2-1; 7 bases are shared with TRBD2. This CDR3 spans 15 amino acids. Per the germline V gene, CDR1 is GTSNPN and CDR2 is SVGIG (reference sequence). The CDR3, as DNA: TGTGCGTGCGCGGGCGGGAGCCGGCCCTACAATGAGCAGTTCTTC. It translates to CACAGGSRPYNEQFF.

The chain combines TRBV7-9 with TRBJ1-5, with 8 positions matching TRBD1. The germline CDR1 and CDR2 sequences are SEHNR and FQNEAQ (reference sequence). The CDR3 runs to 15 residues. V trimming: 5 bases; J trimming: 4 bases; junction bases outside the gene matches: 7. The CDR3 DNA reads TGTGCCAGCAGCACCGGGACAGGTCTTAATCAGCCCCAGCATTTT. This translates into CASSTGTGLNQPQHF.

The chain carries TRBV5-1 and TRBJ2-7, with TRBD2 matching 10 bases. Germline V gene sequence: CDR1 SGHRS, CDR2 YFSETQ. The J segment lost 3 bases and the V segment lost 0 bases, leaving 3 bases of the junction unmatched. CDR3 length equals 15 residues. DNA of the CDR3: TGCGCCAGCAGCTTGGATCCTAGCGGGAGCTACGAGCAGTACTTC. This codes for CASSLDPSGSYEQYF.

DNA of the CDR3: TGTGCCAGCAGCCGGACTAGCGGTGAAGAGACCCAGTACTTC. Encoded protein: CASSRTSGEETQYF. The chain joins TRBV7-9 to TRBJ2-5; 10 bases are a match to TRBD2. J lost 3 bases, V lost 5 bases, and 3 bases had no gene match. Germline V gene sequence: CDR1 SEHNR, CDR2 FQNEAQ (reference sequence). The CDR3 has 14 amino acids.

The chain combines TRBV7-8 with TRBJ1-1; D gene ambiguous. This CDR3 has 15 amino acids. Trimming pared 2 bases from V and 2 bases from J, leaving 12 bases between. The germline CDR1 and CDR2 sequences are SGHVS and FQNEAQ. The DNA of the CDR3 is TGTGCCAGCAGCTTATTGGGGTTTCTAAACACTGAAGCTTTCTTT. This encodes CASSLLGFLNTEAFF. Variable domain in full (rest from reference TRBV7-8 and TRBJ1-1): GAGVSQSPRYKVAKRGQDVALRCDPISGHVSLFWYQQALGQGPEFLTYFQNEAQLDKSGLPSDRFFAERPEGSVSTLKIQRTQQEDSAVYLCASSLLGFLNTEAFFGQGTRLTVV.

This chain connects TRBV9 to TRBJ2-7, with D perhaps TRBD1 or TRBD2 (5 bases each). The CDR3 runs to 15 residues. CDR1 is SGDLS, CDR2 YYNGEE, per germline. Trimming removed 0 bases from V and 7 bases from J, with 17 bases in between. The CDR3 sequence is CASSVGDPEDGEQYF. CDR3 DNA: TGTGCCAGCAGCGTAGGGGACCCGGAGGATGGGGAGCAGTACTTC.

The chain recombines TRBV28 with TRBJ2-7; no clear D gene. CDR1 MDHEN and CDR2 SYDVKM come from the germline V gene. The CDR3 has 12 amino acids. The V end lost 2 bases, the J end lost 4 bases, and 6 bases lay between the germline ends. The DNA for the CDR3 is TGTGCCAGCAGTTTAATACGATACGAGCAGTACTTC. Amino acid sequence: CASSLIRYEQYF.

CDR3 nucleotide sequence: TGTGCCAGCAGCAATACAGGGGCTGGGGCCAACGTCCTGACTTTC. The encoded protein is CASSNTGAGANVLTF. This chain links TRBV7-9 with TRBJ2-6; 7 bases align to TRBD1. V trimming: 5 bases; J trimming: 2 bases; junction bases outside the gene matches: 3. Per the germline V gene, CDR1 is SEHNR and CDR2 is FQNEAQ (reference sequence). The CDR3 sequence is 15 residues long.

The chain recombines TRBV7-9 with TRBJ2-5, with TRBD2 matching over 9 bases. CDR3 length equals 15 residues. V lost 5 bases to trimming and J lost 2 bases; unmatched junction nucleotides: 6. CDR1 and CDR2 (germline): SEHNR, FQNEAQ (reference sequence). The CDR3 DNA is TGTGCCAGCAGCCCTATTAGCGGGAGACAAGAGACCCAGTACTTC. It specifies CASSPISGRQETQYF.